A single sample gave rise to the 4 T cell receptor beta chains below, sequenced in a study of blood T cell repertoires in COVID-19. Repertoires were generated with immunoSEQ multiplex PCR, while TCRdb's copy carries only in-frame clones and drops some. The sample records 70,000 to 95,000 clones, about 90% being singletons. The sequenced sample consisted of peripheral blood. The receptors derive from a human donor with active COVID-19. The donor label of this sample is uncertain.

The table lists this clone with a count of one. This rearrangement joins TRBV6-1 to TRBJ2-3; 10 nucleotides line up with TRBD2. The CDR3 sequence is 16 residues long. Germline lookup yields CDR1 MNHNS and CDR2 SASEGT. V was pared by 2 bases and J by 4 bases, with 6 bases of the junction left unmatched. CDR3 nucleotides: TGTGCCAGCAGTGAAAGGAGCGGGGGGGTGGCAGATACGCAGTATTTT. This translates into CASSERSGGVADTQYF.

This chain joins TRBV5-1 and TRBJ2-7; 7 bases line up with TRBD1. After removal of 3 bases from V and 5 bases from J, the junction contained 8 bases not matched to a gene. This CDR3 region has 14 residues. Germline V gene lookup returns CDR1 SGHRS and CDR2 YFSETQ. The CDR3 DNA sequence: TGCGCCAGCAGCTCCGCCGGACAGGCAAACGAGCAGTACTTC. Translated, it gives CASSSAGQANEQYF.

The chain links TRBV5-5 to TRBJ2-5; 10 bases fit TRBD1. The CDR3 runs to 14 residues. From germline, CDR1 is SGHKS and CDR2 YYEKEE (reference sequence). V dropped 4 bases and J dropped 5; count of bases not matched to a gene: 5. The CDR3 coding sequence is TGTGCCAGCAGCCGGACGACAGGGGGCGAGACCCAGTACTTC. Its translation: CASSRTTGGETQYF.

The rearrangement joins TRBV11-3 to TRBJ2-1; weak D call: TRBD1 (5 bases). The CDR3 has 14 amino acids. V was trimmed by 5 bases and J by 2 bases, leaving 10 bases between them. Germline CDR1 is SGHNT and CDR2 is YENEEA. CDR3 residues: CASSQGAAYNEQFF. CDR3 bases: TGTGCCAGCAGCCAGGGCGCGGCCTACAATGAGCAGTTCTTC.